The 5 T cell receptor beta chains below come from one sample, sequenced in a study of blood T cell repertoires in COVID-19. Measured with immunoSEQ multiplex PCR; TCRdb has only the in-frame clones, and not every one. This table holds approximately 190,000 clones, about four fifths found once. Sequenced input: peripheral blood. The receptors here all came from a man between 60 and 75 years old with acute or convalescent COVID-19.

The chain couples TRBV15 to TRBJ1-4, with D possibly matching TRBD1 (5 bases). The CDR3 contains 16 residues. The ends were cut back, 5 bases at V and 0 bases at J, with 13 bases in the middle. Germline V gene sequence: CDR1 LNHNV, CDR2 YYDKDF (reference sequence). Written as DNA, the CDR3 is TGTGCCACCAGCGGGGGGATGACCGCAACTAATGAAAAACTGTTTTTT. Its protein is CATSGGMTATNEKLFF.

The CDR3 region is CASSHRTGINIQYF. CDR3 DNA: TGTGCCAGCAGCCACAGGACAGGGATAAACATTCAGTACTTC. The V call is TRBV3-1 (or the pseudogene TRBV3-2), the J call TRBJ2-4; 8 nucleotides line up with TRBD1. The CDR3 is 14 residues long. Per germline, CDR1 LGHDT and CDR2 YNNKEL (reference sequence). Trimming took 3 bases from V and 6 from J; bases not matched to a gene: 4.

V gene TRBV6-6 combines with J gene TRBJ2-7; 10 nucleotides agree with TRBD1. Germline V gene data show CDR1 as MNHNY and CDR2 as SVGAGI (reference sequence). This CDR3 is built from 15 residues. V dropped 4 bases and J dropped 6; count of bases not matched to a gene: 9. The CDR3 protein is CASSSHDRGPGEQYF. CDR3 DNA sequence: TGTGCCAGCAGTTCCCATGACAGGGGGCCAGGCGAGCAGTACTTC.

This sequence joins TRBV6-2 or TRBV6-3 and TRBJ2-5; D not resolved. Trimming took off 6 bases at V and 5 bases at J, with 19 bases between the two ends. This CDR3 has 15 amino acids. Germline V gene data show CDR1 as MNHEY and CDR2 as SVGEGT. CDR3: CASSNPGPGGETQYF. CDR3 coding DNA: TGTGCCAGCAGCAACCCTGGTCCGGGTGGGGAGACCCAGTACTTC.

The chain has TRBV4-1 and TRBJ2-1, with D perhaps TRBD1 (6 bases). This CDR3 is built from 15 residues. CDR1 and CDR2 (germline): MGHRA, YSYEKL. V lost 2 bases and J 3 bases, leaving 11 bases between the germline ends. This chain's CDR3 is CASSQSTGNYNEQFF. CDR3 nucleotides: TGCGCCAGCAGCCAATCGACAGGAAACTACAATGAGCAGTTCTTC.